A single sample is the source of the 8 T cell receptor beta chains below, sequenced in a study of neurological immune-mediated disorders. TCRdb passed the 5' RACE reads through MiXCR, listing each CDR3 protein once. Of about 120,000 distinct CDR3 sequences in the sample, about 3.4% were seen once. The sequenced sample was PBMCs. These TCRs come from a woman between 25 and 40 years old with multiple sclerosis.

Many counts were recorded for this clonotype. V is TRBV7-2 and J is TRBJ2-3; 12 bases agree with TRBD1. Germline CDR1 and CDR2: SGHTA and FQGNSA. The V segment lost 4 bases and the J segment 8 bases; nucleotides outside the gene matches: 10. The CDR3 is made up of 16 amino acids. The CDR3 nucleotides read TGTGCCAGCAGCTCACTGAGGGACAGGGGGCGGAGTACGCAGTATTTT. Its translation is CASSSLRDRGRSTQYF.

By sample fraction, this clonotype is medium-sized. The gene calls are TRBV24-1 and TRBJ2-3, with TRBD1 identical over 9 bases. The trim removed 4 bases at V and 6 bases at J, leaving 4 bases unmatched. Germline V lookup: CDR1 KGHDR, CDR2 SFDVKD. This CDR3 contains 14 residues. DNA of the CDR3: TGTGCCACCAGTGAGGGGACAGGGTCTGATACGCAGTATTTT. As protein: CATSEGTGSDTQYF.

This clonotype was counted many times. The chain is built from TRBV12-3 or TRBV12-4 and TRBJ2-7; 8 bases line up with TRBD1. The CDR3 sequence is 12 residues long. Germline trimming cut 10 bases from V and 4 bases from J; bases unmatched to any gene: 6. CDR3 in amino acids: CAIGTGVYEQYF. In DNA form, the CDR3 reads TGTGCCATCGGGACAGGTGTTTACGAGCAGTACTTC.

This clonotype was seen many times. This chain uses TRBV20-1 with TRBJ2-3; D unresolved. Germline V CDR1 and CDR2: DFQATT, SNEGSKA (reference sequence). CDR3 length: 11 residues. CDR3 protein: CSPSGVDTQYF. The DNA for the CDR3 is TGCAGCCCTTCTGGGGTCGATACGCAGTATTTT.

In this sample, this clonotype turned up many times. CDR3 amino acids: CASSWGQGYNEAFF. CDR3 coding DNA: TGTGCCAGCAGCTGGGGACAGGGATACAATGAAGCTTTCTTT. The rearrangement uses TRBV5-5 and TRBJ1-1; 9 bases match TRBD1. Germline trimming cut 3 bases from V and 7 bases from J; bases unmatched to any gene: 7. Germline CDR1 is SGHKS and CDR2 is YYEKEE (reference sequence). This CDR3 is built from 14 residues.

This clonotype came up many times. The chain uses TRBV9 and TRBJ1-6; a possible D gene is TRBD1 (5 bases). The V gene lost 2 bases and the J gene lost 7 bases, with 10 bases spanning the gap. Germline V gene data show CDR1 as SGDLS and CDR2 as YYNGEE. CDR3 length equals 14 residues. The DNA for the CDR3 is TGTGCCAGCAGCGTCTCGACAGAGAATTCACCCCTCCACTTT. Translating it yields CASSVSTENSPLHF.

This chain links TRBV12-5 with TRBJ1-5; perhaps TRBD1 as D (5 bases). Germline V gene lookup returns CDR1 LGHNT and CDR2 FRNRAP. This CDR3 is built from 13 residues. Trimming removed 6 bases at V and 3 bases at J, with 9 bases between. The CDR3, as DNA: TGTGCTAGTGGAGTGACAGTCAATCAGCCCCAGCATTTT. Protein product: CASGVTVNQPQHF.

This clonotype was counted only a few times. The chain employs TRBV7-9 and TRBJ1-4, with D hard to call. CDR1 is SEHNR and CDR2 is FQNEAQ in the germline V gene (reference sequence). This CDR3 is 16 amino acids long. V lost 1 base to trimming and J lost 8 bases, with 17 bases between them. This chain's CDR3 is CASSLGGRGPPEKLFF. The CDR3 coding sequence is TGTGCCAGCAGCTTAGGGGGAAGAGGACCTCCCGAAAAACTGTTTTTT.